Listed here are 21 T cell receptor beta chains from one sample, sequenced in a study of a mutant IDH1 vaccine in newly diagnosed glioma (dated by TCRdb to about 2021). The sample's time point label, in plain terms: week 47, end of study. Each vaccine dose, consisting of 300 ug of a 20-mer mutant IDH1 peptide in Montanide, was administered subcutaneously with topical imiquimod. Receptor amplification or capture employed the immunoSEQ multiplex PCR assay. TCRdb's version of the immuneACCESS table is confined to in-frame rearrangements and falls short of the full clone set. An unresolved V gene accounts for under half of the shortfall where checked; the remainder is of unknown origin. The sample table contains 56,000 or so clones; only one count was recorded for about 80% of them. The ten largest clones capture around 5% of the sample. The antigens these receptors bind are not known. Sequencing used PBMCs, obtained from a glioma patient whose treatment included an IDH1 peptide vaccine. These receptors were taken from a man between 50 and 59 years old with glioma.

The chain recombines TRBV20-1 with TRBJ2-7; D gene unclear. The CDR3 runs 10 residues. Trimming stripped 2 bases from V and 7 bases from J, with 6 bases between. Germline V CDR1 and CDR2: DFQATT, SNEGSKA (reference sequence). As DNA, the CDR3 is TGCAGTGCTAGACCCGGGGAGCAGTACTTC. Amino acids: CSARPGEQYF.

This sequence joins TRBV25-1 and TRBJ1-3, with 7 bases that match TRBD1. This CDR3 spans 15 amino acids. Looked up from germline, CDR1 is MGHDK and CDR2 is SYGVNS. The V segment lost 7 bases and the J segment 0 bases; nucleotides outside the gene matches: 6. The CDR3 is CASTYQGGSGNTIYF. The CDR3 nucleotides are TGTGCCAGCACCTACCAGGGGGGCTCTGGAAACACCATATATTTT.

The chain is built from TRBV10-3 and TRBJ1-1; TRBD1 might be the D (5 bases). CDR1 is ENHRY, CDR2 SYGVKD, per germline. Deletions cut 4 bases from V and 4 bases from J, with 10 bases between. The CDR3 sequence is 13 residues long. In nucleotides, the CDR3 is TGTGCCATCAGTGGGTTAGGGGCCACTGAAGCTTTCTTT. This gives the protein CAISGLGATEAFF.

V gene TRBV7-8 combines with J gene TRBJ2-6; D possibly corresponds to TRBD1 (5 bases). In germline, CDR1 is SGHVS, CDR2 FQNEAQ. V lost 1 base to trimming and J lost 4 bases, with 8 bases between them. The CDR3 spans 15 residues. The CDR3: CASSLGQSGANVLTF. For the CDR3, the DNA is TGTGCCAGCAGCTTAGGACAGAGCGGGGCCAACGTCCTGACTTTC.

The count of this clone is one. V is TRBV7-2 and J is TRBJ1-2, with D possibly TRBD1 on 5 matching bases. The V gene's germline CDR1 is SGHTA and CDR2 FQGNSA. This CDR3 is built from 14 residues. The V and J ends lost 5 bases and 2 bases respectively, with 12 bases between them. CDR3 protein: CASSEDSLNYGYTF. The CDR3 DNA sequence: TGTGCCAGCAGCGAAGACAGCCTGAACTATGGCTACACCTTC.

The chain joins TRBV2 to TRBJ2-5, with 10 positions matching TRBD1. CDR1 and CDR2 (germline): SNHLY, FYNNEI. The CDR3 contains 12 residues. The CDR3 sequence is CARDRGRETQYF. The CDR3, as DNA: TGTGCACGTGACAGGGGGCGAGAGACCCAGTACTTC.

The CDR3 reads CASSFYAGAYEQYF. The CDR3 region has the DNA TGTGCCAGCAGTTTTTATGCGGGGGCCTACGAGCAGTACTTC. This chain joins TRBV27 and TRBJ2-7, with 7 nucleotides matching TRBD2. In germline, CDR1 is MNHEY, CDR2 SMNVEV (reference sequence). There are 14 residues in the CDR3. The V and J ends lost 3 bases and 2 bases, in that order; junction bases with no gene match: 4.

This clone showed up just a few times. CDR3 in DNA: TGTGCCAGCAGCCCGCATAGTAGCGGGGGGTCAGATACGCAGTATTTT. It translates to CASSPHSSGGSDTQYF. The chain carries TRBV7-9 and TRBJ2-3; the match to TRBD2 covers 10 bases. Looked up from germline, CDR1 is SEHNR and CDR2 is FQNEAQ (reference sequence). The CDR3 runs 16 residues. The ends lost 5 bases at V and 4 bases at J; junction bases unmatched: 9.

The chain has TRBV5-1 and TRBJ2-7; TRBD1 matches at 7 bases. This CDR3 is built from 12 residues. Germline-derived CDR1 and CDR2 are SGHRS and YFSETQ. J lost 5 bases, V lost 3 bases, and 2 bases had no gene match. This CDR3 reads CASSWDSNEQYF. In nucleotides, the CDR3 is TGCGCCAGCAGCTGGGACAGCAACGAGCAGTACTTC.

This chain links TRBV14 with TRBJ2-5, with D unclear. The V end was cut by 0 bases, the J end by 5 bases, with 1 base between. The CDR3 spans 11 residues. Germline V CDR1 and CDR2: SGHDN, FVKESK. The DNA for the CDR3 is TGTGCCAGCAGCCAAGAGGAGACCCAGTACTTC. Translated, it gives CASSQEETQYF.

This chain links TRBV4-2 with TRBJ2-1; D is possibly TRBD2 (6 bases). CDR1 is LGHNA and CDR2 is YNFKEQ in the germline V gene. The CDR3 is 16 amino acids. V dropped 4 bases and J dropped 0 bases, with 13 bases sitting between them. CDR3 nucleotide sequence: TGTGCCAGCAGCCCCGGAGGGGCCAGCTCCTACAATGAGCAGTTCTTC. Translation gives CASSPGGASSYNEQFF.

This chain joins TRBV11-2 and TRBJ1-1; 7 positions match TRBD1. The CDR3 has 12 residues. Germline V lookup: CDR1 SGHAT, CDR2 FQNNGV. The V gene end was trimmed by 5 bases and the J gene end by 10 bases; junction bases not matched to a gene: 7. CDR3 DNA sequence: TGTGCCAGCAGCCCTGACAGGGCAGGAGCTTTCTTT. It yields the protein CASSPDRAGAFF.

This chain connects TRBV20-1 to TRBJ2-1; D uncertain. This CDR3 has 11 amino acids. The V end lost 4 bases, the J end lost 14 bases, and 15 bases lay between the germline ends. CDR1 and CDR2 from the germline V gene are DFQATT and SNEGSKA (reference sequence). CDR3 nucleotide sequence: TGCAGTGCTACTCTCCAGATTGGGGAGTTCTTC. Translation gives CSATLQIGEFF.

The chain recombines TRBV6-5 with TRBJ2-3; D perhaps matches TRBD1 (5 bases). With 2 bases removed from V and 2 bases from J, the gap between germline ends came to 5 bases. CDR3 size: 13 residues. The germline gives CDR1 MNHEY, CDR2 SVGAGI. The chain's CDR3 is CASSYGATDTQYF. Here the CDR3 DNA reads TGTGCCAGCAGTTACGGGGCCACAGATACGCAGTATTTT.

J is TRBJ1-5 and V is TRBV19; no definite D call. The V and J ends lost 3 bases and 4 bases respectively, with 7 bases between them. Germline CDR1 LNHDA, CDR2 SQIVND (reference sequence). The CDR3 spans 13 residues. The CDR3 sequence is CASSIERNQPQHF. The CDR3 nucleotides are TGTGCCAGTAGTATCGAAAGGAATCAGCCCCAGCATTTT.

V gene TRBV7-9 combines with J gene TRBJ1-2; weak D call: TRBD1 (5 bases). Trimming took off 3 bases at V and 1 base at J, with 12 bases between the two ends. CDR1 and CDR2 from the germline V gene are SEHNR and FQNEAQ (reference sequence). The CDR3 runs 15 residues. Here the CDR3 DNA reads TGTGCCAGCAGCTTGACAGAATTTGATAACTATGGCTACACCTTC. Translating it yields CASSLTEFDNYGYTF.

This chain joins TRBV28 and TRBJ1-5, with 9 bases lining up with TRBD1. Germline V gene sequence: CDR1 MDHEN, CDR2 SYDVKM. V shed 10 bases, J shed 2 bases, and the junction held 12 bases outside the gene matches. This CDR3 has 16 amino acids. The chain's CDR3 is CAIRTDRGMGNQPQHF. CDR3 sequence (DNA): TGTGCCATCCGAACGGACAGGGGTATGGGCAATCAGCCCCAGCATTTT.

The chain joins TRBV18 to TRBJ2-1; D gene uncertain. Deletions cut 0 bases from V and 8 bases from J, with 14 bases between. The CDR3 runs to 15 residues. Germline V lookup: CDR1 KGHSH, CDR2 LQKENI. The CDR3 DNA is TGTGCCAGCTCACCACCGGCCCCTACCCGGGATGAGCAGTTCTTC. It translates to CASSPPAPTRDEQFF.

The rearrangement links TRBV5-4 to TRBJ2-1; D may be TRBD1 or TRBD2 (5 bases each). V gave up 5 bases and J gave up 12 bases, with 21 bases separating them. CDR3 length: 14 residues. Germline assignment: CDR1 SGHNT and CDR2 YYREEE (reference sequence). The CDR3, as DNA: TGTGCCAGCAGTCGGGACCAAGCTGGGGGTGGGCAGTTCTTC. Translation gives CASSRDQAGGGQFF. The full variable domain, in which reference TRBV5-4 and TRBJ2-1 provide the parts outside the CDR3, is ETGVTQSPTHLIKTRGQQVTLRCSSQSGHNTVSWYQQALGQGPQFIFQYYREEENGRGNFPPRFSGLQFPNYSSELNVNALELDDSALYLCASSRDQAGGGQFFGPGTRLTVL.

Turning to this clone: The same CDR3 arises from other DNA sequences in this sample as well. V and J are TRBV7-9 and TRBJ1-5; D gene unclear. Germline V CDR1 and CDR2: SEHNR, FQNEAQ (reference sequence). The CDR3 has 12 residues. The V end was cut by 5 bases, the J end by 5 bases, with 7 bases between. The CDR3 loop is CASSRSDQPQHF. DNA for the CDR3: TGTGCCAGCAGCAGAAGTGATCAGCCCCAGCATTTT.

This chain links TRBV4-1 with TRBJ2-3; D is perhaps TRBD2 (5 bases). This CDR3 region has 16 residues. CDR1 MGHRA and CDR2 YSYEKL come from the germline V gene. V lost 0 bases, J lost 9 bases, and 19 bases lay in between. The DNA of the CDR3 is TGCGCCAGCAGCCAAGAGTGGCGCCCCAGAGGGTTCACGCAGTATTTT. This sequence encodes CASSQEWRPRGFTQYF.